Only a few counts were recorded for the clone carrying this T cell receptor (beta chain). TCRdb reprocessed the 5' RACE reads with MiXCR, giving one entry per CDR3 protein. The data show hundreds of thousands of distinct CDR3 sequences, just over 7% seen once. This entry belongs to a study of identical twins. There are 17 residues in the CDR3. Germline V gene sequence: CDR1 MNHNS, CDR2 SASEGT. V dropped 5 bases and J dropped 1; count of bases not matched to a gene: 3. This same sample was also taken into another study, of yellow fever vaccine responses in identical twins.

The TCR originated in a woman between 18 and 30 years old in good health. Specimen: PBMCs. The V gene is TRBV6-1, the J gene TRBJ2-1; TRBD2 aligns across 15 bases. CDR3 loop: CASSRTSGGVSYNEQFF. CDR3 DNA sequence: TGTGCCAGCAGTCGGACTAGCGGGGGGGTTTCCTACAATGAGCAGTTCTTC.